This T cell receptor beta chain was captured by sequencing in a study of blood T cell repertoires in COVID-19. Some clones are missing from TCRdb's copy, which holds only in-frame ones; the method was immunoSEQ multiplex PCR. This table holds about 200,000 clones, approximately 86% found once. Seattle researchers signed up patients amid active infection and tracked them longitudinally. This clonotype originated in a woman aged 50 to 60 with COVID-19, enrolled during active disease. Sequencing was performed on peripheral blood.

The CDR3 DNA follows: TGTGCCAGTAGTATACCCGGACTCGGTAAAAATGAGCAGTTCTTC. Its translation is CASSIPGLGKNEQFF. V gene TRBV19 combines with J gene TRBJ2-1; possible D gene TRBD2, 5 bases. CDR1 and CDR2 (germline): LNHDA, SQIVND (reference sequence). This CDR3 comprises 15 residues. V gave up 2 bases and J gave up 7 bases, with 15 bases separating them.